This T cell receptor beta chain emerged from a study of technical replicates of blood from a handful of donors. The V and J ends lost 5 bases and 8 bases respectively, with 15 bases between them. Germline V CDR1 and CDR2: LNHDA, SQIVND (reference sequence). The CDR3 spans 14 residues. Data came from immunoSEQ multiplex PCR; TCRdb stores just in-frame clones and leaves some out. The table lists around 77,000 clones, 92% of them singletons. The TCR was taken from a human donor in good health. The J gene is TRBJ2-2, the V gene TRBV19; possible D gene TRBD1, 6 bases. Source material: T cells isolated from PBMCs. The CDR3 spells CASSQHTGTGELFF. The CDR3 DNA follows: TGTGCCAGTAGTCAACACACAGGGACGGGGGAGCTGTTTTTT.